Presented here are 7 T cell receptor beta chains from one specimen sequenced in a study of T cells of healthy individuals. One entry per CDR3 protein, called by TCRdb with MiXCR from the 5' RACE reads. The repertoire includes fewer than 90,000 distinct CDR3 sequences, about 4.8% of them detected once, and 7% to 9% sits in the top ten. The receptors stem from a female donor in good health.

Here the CDR3 reads CSAQPTGRRYNEQFF. The CDR3, as DNA: TGCAGTGCCCAACCCACAGGGAGACGCTACAATGAGCAGTTCTTC. The gene calls are TRBV20-1 and TRBJ2-1, with a possible D match to TRBD1 (6 bases). CDR3 size: 15 residues. The V end lost 6 bases, the J end lost 3 bases, and 18 bases lay between the germline ends. The germline V gene has CDR1 DFQATT and CDR2 SNEGSKA (reference sequence).

This clonotype has more than one count but fewer than ten. The chain couples TRBV7-2 to TRBJ1-1; D gene ambiguous. The germline V and J ends were trimmed by 1 base and 1 base, with 10 bases remaining between them. This CDR3 is built from 15 residues. CDR1 is SGHTA, CDR2 FQGNSA, per germline. The CDR3 DNA follows: TGTGCCAGCAGCTTAGTAGGGCAAACGAACACTGAAGCTTTCTTT. Translating it yields CASSLVGQTNTEAFF.

This clonotype was recorded a few times. The chain carries TRBV27 and TRBJ1-1; no definite D call. From germline, CDR1 is MNHEY and CDR2 SMNVEV (reference sequence). V was pared by 3 bases and J by 0 bases, with 8 bases between. The CDR3 has 14 amino acids. CDR3 residues: CASSFTELNTEAFF. DNA for the CDR3: TGTGCCAGCAGTTTCACAGAGTTGAACACTGAAGCTTTCTTT.

This clonotype was seen many times. V is TRBV29-1 and J is TRBJ2-3; TRBD2 matches at 7 bases. The germline V gene has CDR1 SQVTM and CDR2 ANQGSEA. The junction had 12 bases not matched to a gene; V was cut back by 7 bases and J by 14 bases. The CDR3 extends over 11 amino acids. In DNA form, the CDR3 reads TGCAGCGCCGTGTCCGCGGAGCGGGGGTATTTT. It encodes CSAVSAERGYF.

The chain carries TRBV9 and TRBJ2-1, with 7 bases identical to TRBD1. Germline V gives CDR1 SGDLS, CDR2 YYNGEE. The CDR3 contains 16 residues. Trimming at V came to 4 bases and at J to 8 bases, leaving 15 bases not matched to a gene. The CDR3 nucleotides are TGTGCCAGCAGCCCTCCGACAGGGATCAGTACGGATGAGCAGTTCTTC. This encodes CASSPPTGISTDEQFF.

This clonotype occurred many times. The J gene is TRBJ2-5, the V gene TRBV20-1; 7 nucleotides line up with TRBD2. V shed 0 bases, J shed 9 bases, and the junction held 16 bases outside the gene matches. Germline lookup yields CDR1 DFQATT and CDR2 SNEGSKA (reference sequence). The CDR3 loop spans 16 amino acids. CDR3 coding DNA: TGCAGTGCTAGAGAGAGGGTGAAAGCGGGGAGTCCGGCCCAGTACTTC. Residues: CSARERVKAGSPAQYF.

This clonotype was counted many times. J is TRBJ1-4 and V is TRBV6-6; D remains unclear. This CDR3 region has 14 residues. Trimming took 2 bases from V and 8 from J, leaving 12 bases between them. CDR1 and CDR2 from the germline V gene are MNHNY and SVGAGI (reference sequence). In DNA form, the CDR3 reads TGTGCCAGCAGTTACGCCCGAGGCGGGGAAAAACTGTTTTTT. Translation: CASSYARGGEKLFF.